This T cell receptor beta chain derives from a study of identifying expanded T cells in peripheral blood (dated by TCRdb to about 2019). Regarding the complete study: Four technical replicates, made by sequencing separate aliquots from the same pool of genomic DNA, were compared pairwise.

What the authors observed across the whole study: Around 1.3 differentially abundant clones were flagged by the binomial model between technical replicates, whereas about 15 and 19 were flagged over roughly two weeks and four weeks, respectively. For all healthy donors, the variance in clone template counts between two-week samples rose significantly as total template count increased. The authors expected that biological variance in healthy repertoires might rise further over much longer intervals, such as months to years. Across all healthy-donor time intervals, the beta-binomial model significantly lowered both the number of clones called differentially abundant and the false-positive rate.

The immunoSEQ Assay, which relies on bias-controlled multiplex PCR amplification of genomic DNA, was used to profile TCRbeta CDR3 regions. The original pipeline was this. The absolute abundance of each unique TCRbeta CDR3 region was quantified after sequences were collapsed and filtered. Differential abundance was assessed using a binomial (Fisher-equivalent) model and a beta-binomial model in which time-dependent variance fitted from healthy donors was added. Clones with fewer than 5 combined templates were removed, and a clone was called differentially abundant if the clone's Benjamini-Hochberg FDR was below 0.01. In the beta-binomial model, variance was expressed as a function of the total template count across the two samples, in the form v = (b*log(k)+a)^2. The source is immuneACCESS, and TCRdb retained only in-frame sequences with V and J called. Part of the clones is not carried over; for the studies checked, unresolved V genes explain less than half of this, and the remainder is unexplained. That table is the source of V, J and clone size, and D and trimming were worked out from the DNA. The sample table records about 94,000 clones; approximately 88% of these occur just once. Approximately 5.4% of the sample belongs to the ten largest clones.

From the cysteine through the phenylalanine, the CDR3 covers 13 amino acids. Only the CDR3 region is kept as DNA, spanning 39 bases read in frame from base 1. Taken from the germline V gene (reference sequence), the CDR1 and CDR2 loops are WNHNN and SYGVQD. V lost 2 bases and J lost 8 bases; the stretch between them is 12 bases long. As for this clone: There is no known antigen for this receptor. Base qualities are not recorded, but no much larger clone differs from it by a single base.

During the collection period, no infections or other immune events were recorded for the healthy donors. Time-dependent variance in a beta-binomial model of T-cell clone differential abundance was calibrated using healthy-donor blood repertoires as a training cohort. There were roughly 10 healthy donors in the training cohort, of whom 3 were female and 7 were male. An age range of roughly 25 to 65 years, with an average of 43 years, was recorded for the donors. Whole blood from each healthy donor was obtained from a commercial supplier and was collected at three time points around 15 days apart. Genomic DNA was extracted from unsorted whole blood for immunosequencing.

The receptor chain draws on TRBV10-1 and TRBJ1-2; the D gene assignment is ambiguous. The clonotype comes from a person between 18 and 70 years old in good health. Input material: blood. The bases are TGCGCCAGCAGTGAGATCGGGAAGCGAGGCTACACCTTC. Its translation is CASSEIGKRGYTF.